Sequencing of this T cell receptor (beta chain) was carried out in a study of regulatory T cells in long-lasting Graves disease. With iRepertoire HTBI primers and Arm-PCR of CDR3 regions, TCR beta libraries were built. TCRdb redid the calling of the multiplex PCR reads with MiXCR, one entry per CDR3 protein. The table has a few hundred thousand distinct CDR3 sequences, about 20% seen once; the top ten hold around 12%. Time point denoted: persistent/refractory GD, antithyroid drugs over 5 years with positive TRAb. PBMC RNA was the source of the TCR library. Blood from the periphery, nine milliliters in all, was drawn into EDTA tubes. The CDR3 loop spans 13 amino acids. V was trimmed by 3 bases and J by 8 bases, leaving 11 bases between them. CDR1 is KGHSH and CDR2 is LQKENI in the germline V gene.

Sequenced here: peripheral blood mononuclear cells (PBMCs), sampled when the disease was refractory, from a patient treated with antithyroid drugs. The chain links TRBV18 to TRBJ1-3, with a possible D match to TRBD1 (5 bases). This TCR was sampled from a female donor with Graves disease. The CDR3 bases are TGTGCCAGCTCACCCCCAACGGGGGACACCATATATTTT. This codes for CASSPPTGDTIYF. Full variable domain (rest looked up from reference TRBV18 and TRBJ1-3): NAGVMQNPRHLVRRRGQEARLRCSPMKGHSHVYWYRQLPEEGLKFMVYLQKENIIDESGMPKERFSAEFPKEGPSILRIQQVVRGDSAAYFCASSPPTGDTIYFGEGSWLTVV.